What follows are 5 T cell receptor beta chains derived from one specimen sequenced in a study of shared clonotypes between healthy human individuals (dated by TCRdb to the early 2020s). Receptors were amplified or captured by the immunoSEQ multiplex PCR assay. TCRdb retrieved this table from immuneACCESS and kept in-frame rearrangements only. Not all clones are present; in checked studies, unresolved V genes account for under half, and no reason is known for the remainder. Within this sample are some 2,000,000 clones, with 90% to 97% of them counted one time only. The top ten constitute roughly 0.13% of the sample. Sequencing was carried out using naive CD4+ T cells sorted from blood. The cell subset or site label of this sample denotes: CD45RA+ positively selected. Receptor source: a man aged 18 to 29 in good health.

This sequence joins TRBV2 and TRBJ1-5; TRBD1 matches 8 bases. Germline CDR1 is SNHLY and CDR2 is FYNNEI. This CDR3 is built from 15 residues. J gave up 0 bases and V 5 bases, and 3 bases lay outside the gene matches. CDR3 protein: CASSPGGLSNQPQHF. The CDR3 DNA follows: TGTGCCAGCAGTCCAGGGGGCCTTAGCAATCAGCCCCAGCATTTT.

The CDR3 is CASSPMGLRLGETQYF. CDR3 nucleotides: TGTGCCAGCAGCCCCATGGGACTCAGGTTGGGAGAGACCCAGTACTTC. The rearrangement uses TRBV28 and TRBJ2-5, with D tentatively TRBD2 (6 bases). The V end was cut by 6 bases, the J end by 4 bases, with 21 bases between. CDR1 and CDR2 from the germline V gene are MDHEN and SYDVKM. CDR3 length: 16 residues.

The chain employs TRBV30 and TRBJ1-2, with TRBD1 identical over 7 bases. The CDR3 extends over 13 amino acids. Germline-derived CDR1 and CDR2 are GTSNPN and SVGIG (reference sequence). J was trimmed by 6 bases and V by 3 bases; bases with no gene match: 7. CDR3 bases: TGTGCCTGGAGCTTGACAGGGATCAATGGCTACACCTTC. It encodes CAWSLTGINGYTF.

The chain is built from TRBV15 and TRBJ2-1; D not certain. Trimming shortened V by 0 bases and J by 8 bases, and 8 bases separated the two germline ends. The CDR3 is 13 amino acids. CDR1 and CDR2 (germline): LNHNV, YYDKDF (reference sequence). The CDR3 DNA reads TGTGCCACCAGCAGAGATCCCCCCGATGAGCAGTTCTTC. Translating it yields CATSRDPPDEQFF.

The chain links TRBV7-9 to TRBJ1-6, with 8 bases fitting TRBD1. The CDR3 spans 12 residues. Germline CDR1 reads SEHNR; CDR2 reads FQNEAQ (reference sequence). CDR3 sequence: CASEQGGSPLHF. The CDR3 nucleotides read TGTGCGTCAGAACAGGGGGGTTCACCCCTCCACTTT.